The entry below gives a single TCR beta chain sequence along with its context. This clone was recorded once. The antigen it recognizes is unknown. No much larger clonotype is one base removed from it; base qualities were not supplied. CDR1 and CDR2, per the germline V gene (reference sequence), are MNHEY and SMNVEV. The CDR3 starts with the cysteine, ends with the phenylalanine, and has 15 residues. The read is trimmed to its CDR3 DNA, 45 bases read in frame from base 1. Trimming costs V 5 bases and J 6 bases, and their ends lie 14 bases apart. The trial excluded patients who had a history of autoimmune disease or were on systemic immunosuppression. In every dose cohort, peripheral blood was drawn for TCR sequencing at baseline, cycle 4 day 1, and cycle 7 day 1. The samples were taken from a phase I, first-in-human, multicenter, open-label dose-escalation trial of ivuxolimab. The trial enrolled adults with locally advanced or metastatic head and neck squamous cell, hepatocellular, melanoma or renal cell carcinoma. Before TCR sequencing, CD4+ T cells and CD8+ T cells were sorted from peripheral blood as separate populations.

This sample is drawn from a study of OX40 agonist ivuxolimab in advanced cancers. Broadly, across the study: Ivuxolimab, which targeted the costimulatory receptor OX40 (CD134), was an agonistic, fully human IgG2 monoclonal antibody. Intravenous ivuxolimab was administered to patients every 2 weeks at six dose levels: 0.01, 0.1, 0.3, 1.5, 3 and 10 mg/kg. Of the roughly 52 dose-escalation patients, hepatocellular carcinoma was present in around 20, melanoma in roughly 15, renal cell carcinoma in 9 and head and neck cancer in 9. In the dose-escalation cohort, roughly 80% of patients were male, and the mean age was approximately 55 years, with a range of about 23 to 85. Patients were allowed to have had prior anti-PD-1, anti-PD-L1 or anti-CTLA-4 therapy, and around two fifths of the dose-escalation patients had been treated with checkpoint inhibitors. Partial responses occurred in three dose-escalation patients: two with cutaneous melanoma and one with hepatocellular carcinoma. Peripheral TCRbeta sequencing was intended to test whether TCR sequence diversity was altered and clonal T-cell expansion was caused by ivuxolimab. The monotherapy dose-escalation portion (N ≈ 55 patients) of the phase I ivuxolimab trial is reported in the paper. What the study reported, not specific to this receptor: After ivuxolimab, CD8+ T cells had more expanded clones than CD4+ T cells on average. The antigen specificity of the peripheral T cells that underwent clonal expansion was not determined. At doses of 0.1 to 3.0 mg/kg, clonal expansion of both CD4+ and CD8+ T cells in blood was seen between baseline and week 6. Low levels of normalized T-cell clonal expansion were also shown by some nonresponding patients. In partial responders in the 0.1-3.0 mg/kg groups, normalized peripheral clonal expansion was found to be among the lowest, especially among CD8+ T cells.

To sequence the TCRbeta CDR3 region, genomic DNA was isolated from the sorted cells. The immunoSEQ Assay was used to sequence the TCRbeta CDR3 regions. This immuneACCESS table, as held by TCRdb, lists in-frame sequences with V and J called but not all clones. Of the missing ones, under half trace to an unresolved V gene in checked studies; the others have no known cause. This sample gives more than 45,000 clones in total; approximately 79% of them show up just once. The ten largest clones capture about 3.5% of the sample. The sequences come from CD4+ or CD8+ T cells sorted from blood, collected in a trial of the OX40 agonist ivuxolimab. This TCR came from an adult with an advanced solid tumor such as melanoma, head and neck, liver or kidney cancer. The sequence joins TRBV27 to TRBJ1-6; no confident D gene assignment can be made. For the CDR3, the sequence is CASSTFSSRNSPLHF. The bases are TGTGCCAGCAGTACCTTCAGTTCTCGTAATTCACCCCTCCACTTT.